A single TCR beta chain is shown here with its context. Its antigen is as yet unknown. This specimen belongs to a study of memory CD4+ T cells and cytomegalovirus serostatus. Across the study: Of the healthy Belgian adults, several were CMV seropositive and around 22 seronegative.

Measured with immunoSEQ multiplex PCR; TCRdb has only the in-frame clones, and not every one. The table lists 70,000 to 95,000 clones, about 85% of them singletons. Single viable CD3+CD4+CD8-CD45RO+ cells were sorted as the memory CD4+ T cells. Germline loops: CDR1 PRHDT, CDR2 FYEKMQ (reference sequence). Trimming at V came to 1 base and at J to 9 bases, leaving 6 bases not matched to a gene. The CDR3 extends over 14 amino acids. Findings and caveats of the study: Each of 55 to 80 CMV-associated TCRbeta sequences occurred in one to five individuals.

The sequence came from an adult in good health and CMV-seronegative. The sequenced material came from memory CD4+ T cells from blood. V is TRBV13 and J is TRBJ2-7, with 10 bases matching TRBD1. CDR3 sequence: CASSLASTGGLQYF. The CDR3 bases are TGTGCCAGCAGCTTAGCCTCGACAGGGGGCTTGCAGTACTTC.